This paragraph reports one T cell receptor beta chain. There are 13 residues in the CDR3. Unmatched junction bases numbered 6, after V lost 6 bases and J lost 7 bases. These data come from a study of CD8 T cells in Susac syndrome. CD8+ and CD4+ T cells taken from blood had their TCR beta sequenced. RNA was extracted with the RNeasy kit, and a quantity of roughly 0.5 to 1 ug was reverse transcribed using random hexamers. In TCRdb, the immunoSEQ multiplex PCR reads were re-called with MiXCR into one record per CDR3 protein. The data show 150,000 or so distinct CDR3 sequences, roughly 94% seen once. The rearrangement links TRBV12-3 or TRBV12-4 to TRBJ1-1; 9 nucleotides align to TRBD1. The sequence came from a human donor in good health. Sequencing was carried out using CD4+ T cells from PBMCs. CDR3: CASSLDRGYEAFF. As DNA, the CDR3 is TGTGCCAGCAGCCTGGACAGGGGTTATGAAGCTTTCTTT.